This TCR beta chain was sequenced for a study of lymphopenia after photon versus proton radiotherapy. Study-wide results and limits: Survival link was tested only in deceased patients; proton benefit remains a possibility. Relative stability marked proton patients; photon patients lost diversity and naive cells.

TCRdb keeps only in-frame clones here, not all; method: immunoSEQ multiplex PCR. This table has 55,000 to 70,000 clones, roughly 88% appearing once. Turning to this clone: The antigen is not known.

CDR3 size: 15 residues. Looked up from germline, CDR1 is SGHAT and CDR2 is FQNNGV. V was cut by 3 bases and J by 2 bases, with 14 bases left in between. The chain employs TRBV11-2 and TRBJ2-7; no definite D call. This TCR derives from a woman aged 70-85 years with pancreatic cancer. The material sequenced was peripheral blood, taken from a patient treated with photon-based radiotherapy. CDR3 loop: CASSFSSGPTYEQYF. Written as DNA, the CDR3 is TGTGCCAGCAGCTTCTCCTCCGGGCCGACCTACGAGCAGTACTTC.